The rows below give T cell receptor beta chains drawn from one sample of a study of cytotoxic CD8 clonotypes in ibrutinib-treated CLL. Here immunoSEQ multiplex PCR was the method, and the copy in TCRdb shows in-frame clones only, minus some. The table has around 160,000 clones, more than 75% seen once. Sequenced here: PBMCs, sampled after 12 months of ibrutinib treatment. The receptor source for this set is a human donor with chronic lymphocytic leukemia. CDR3s include the opening cysteine and the closing phenylalanine or tryptophan. Fields, in order: J gene, D gene, clone size, V gene, CDR3 DNA, CDR3 protein. A D gene is named only where the DNA matches it firmly. Expanded clones get a size class; other rows say once, few or many, or leave the size out.

TRBJ2-7	.	few	TRBV7-2	TGTGCCAGCAGCTTAGCGACACCCTCCTACGAGCAGTACTTC	CASSLATPSYEQYF
TRBJ1-5	TRBD1	.	TRBV19	TGTGCCAGTAGTGAATCGAGGGGGCGACGGAGCAATCAGCCCCAGCATTTT	CASSESRGRRSNQPQHF
TRBJ2-1	.	.	TRBV9	TGTGCCAGCAGCGGTTCGGTGGGCCTCTACAATGAGCAGTTCTTC	CASSGSVGLYNEQFF
TRBJ2-5	.	.	TRBV6-1	TGTGCCAGCAGTGAATCGATGGACAGCGGAGAGACCCAGTACTTC	CASSESMDSGETQYF
TRBJ1-1	TRBD1	.	TRBV5-4	TGTGCCAGCAGCTCAGGGACAGGGGGGGGAACTGAAGCTTTCTTT	CASSSGTGGGTEAFF
TRBJ2-6	.	.	TRBV28	TGTGCCAGCAGTGAAAAAGAGGGTGATGGGGCCAACGTCCTGACTTTC	CASSEKEGDGANVLTF
TRBJ1-1	.	.	TRBV27	TGTGCCAGCAGTAGAACGGGTTTTATGAACACTGAAGCTTTCTTT	CASSRTGFMNTEAFF
TRBJ2-2	.	.	TRBV30	TGTGCCTGTCCGGGGCCCAACACCGGGGAGCTGTTTTTT	CACPGPNTGELFF
TRBJ2-7	TRBD1	.	TRBV5-5	TGTGCCAGCAGCTTCTGGACAGGCACCTACGAGCAGTACTTC	CASSFWTGTYEQYF
TRBJ2-7	.	.	TRBV11-2	TGTGCCAGCAGCTTAGCGGGAGGACAGGGTCGGGAGCAGTACTTC	CASSLAGGQGREQYF
TRBJ2-2	.	.	TRBV11-3	TGTGCCAGCAGCTTAGGTGTAGCGACAGATTACACCGGGGAGCTGTTTTTT	CASSLGVATDYTGELFF
TRBJ2-1	TRBD2	.	TRBV4-2	TGTGCCAGCAGCCAAGGGACTAGCGGGGGCTACAATGAGCAGTTCTTC	CASSQGTSGGYNEQFF
TRBJ1-5	.	once	TRBV7-2	TGTGCCAGCAGCAAACAGGGTTACAATCAGCCCCAGCATTTT	CASSKQGYNQPQHF
TRBJ1-1	.	few	TRBV25-1	TGTGCCAGCAGTGAACAGGGTGGCCCCATGAACACTGAAGCTTTCTTT	CASSEQGGPMNTEAFF
TRBJ1-6	TRBD1	.	TRBV25-1	TGTGCCAGCAGCAACGCCCTAACAGGGGGTCGAAATTCACCCCTCCACTTT	CASSNALTGGRNSPLHF
TRBJ1-2	.	.	TRBV28	TGTGCCAGCAGTTTTCGCAGGGCAGGCTACACCTTC	CASSFRRAGYTF
TRBJ1-5	.	.	TRBV6-5	TGTGCCAGCACCGTAAAACACGGGGGTCAGCCCCAGCATTTT	CASTVKHGGQPQHF
TRBJ2-7	TRBD2	.	TRBV28	TGTGCCAGCAACCCCGCGGGAGGGCCGAGAGAGCAGTACTTC	CASNPAGGPREQYF
TRBJ2-1	.	.	TRBV7-9	TGTGCCAGCAGGAGGAACTGGGGGGTTGTGAATGAGCAGTTCTTC	CASRRNWGVVNEQFF
TRBJ2-5	TRBD2	once	TRBV4-2	TGTGCCAGCAGCCAGCCTAGCGGGGGGCGGTCCCAAGAGACCCAGTACTTC	CASSQPSGGRSQETQYF
TRBJ1-6	.	.	TRBV6-6	TGTGCCAGCTTTGGTGTTAATTCACCCCTCCACTTT	CASFGVNSPLHF
TRBJ2-2	.	.	TRBV19	TGTGCCAGTAACGATTTAGGCACACGAGCGAACACCGGGGAGCTGTTTTTT	CASNDLGTRANTGELFF
TRBJ1-6	TRBD1	.	TRBV6-1	TGTGCCAGCAGCTACGGACAGGGTAATTCACCCCTCCACTTT	CASSYGQGNSPLHF
TRBJ2-3	.	.	TRBV7-9	TGTGCCAGCAGCTTAGGATCGGGACAAACAGATACGCAGTATTTT	CASSLGSGQTDTQYF
TRBJ2-7	.	.	TRBV28	TGTGCCAGCAGTTTGAGATCCAGTCTGATCGAGCAGTACTTC	CASSLRSSLIEQYF
TRBJ2-7	.	.	TRBV5-1	TGCGCCAGCAGCTTGGGTATTAACGAGCAGTACTTC	CASSLGINEQYF
TRBJ1-2	.	.	TRBV4-3	TGCGCCAGCAGCCCTGAGTTGGGGGCGAACTATGGCTACACCTTC	CASSPELGANYGYTF
TRBJ1-1	.	.	TRBV2	TGTGCCAGCAGGAGTGGGGGAGGCACGAACACTGAAGCTTTCTTT	CASRSGGGTNTEAFF
TRBJ2-7	.	.	TRBV7-2	TGTGCCAGCAGCTTAGATTCTAGGACCGCCTCCTCCTACGAGCAGTACTTC	CASSLDSRTASSYEQYF
TRBJ1-2	.	.	TRBV30	TGTGCCTGGAGTGTACAGGGAAGTTATGGCTACACCTTC	CAWSVQGSYGYTF
TRBJ2-3	.	.	TRBV6-5	TGTGCCAGCACAAAGACCGGGGGTACGCAGTATTTT	CASTKTGGTQYF
TRBJ2-7	TRBD2	.	TRBV6-5	TGTGCCAGCAGGGGAAGGACTAGCGGGACCTACGAGCAGTACTTC	CASRGRTSGTYEQYF
TRBJ1-5	.	.	TRBV10-3	TGTGCCATCAGTGAGGAGCAGGGACGCAATCAGCCCCAGCATTTT	CAISEEQGRNQPQHF
TRBJ2-1	.	.	TRBV21-1	TGTGCCAGCAGTCTCAGGCCAGCTAGCGGGAGAGCTGAGCAGTTCTTC	CASSLRPASGRAEQFF
TRBJ2-7	.	.	TRBV10-3	TGTGCCATCACCCGGGACGGCTCCTACGAGCAGTACTTC	CAITRDGSYEQYF
TRBJ1-1	TRBD1	.	TRBV6-4	TGTGCCAGCAGTGCCACGACAGGGTTCACTGAAGCTTTCTTT	CASSATTGFTEAFF
TRBJ1-5	.	.	TRBV10-3	TGTGCCATCAGTGAGTCCCTTCGACAGCCCCAGCATTTT	CAISESLRQPQHF
TRBJ2-5	.	.	TRBV19	TGTGCCAGTAGTATCATTACGGCCGGGTCGAGGGGGGAGACCCAGTACTTC	CASSIITAGSRGETQYF
TRBJ1-1	.	.	TRBV18	TGTGCCAGCTCACCCGATGGCGAACGTGGGGCAGCTTTCTTT	CASSPDGERGAAFF
TRBJ2-5	TRBD2	.	TRBV11-2	TGTGCCAGCAGCCGAAGCCGGGGGCGGGGGGGGCAAGAGACCCAGTACTTC	CASSRSRGRGGQETQYF
TRBJ1-2	.	.	TRBV28	TGTGCCAGCAGACCAAAACAGGGAACCTATGGCTACACCTTC	CASRPKQGTYGYTF
TRBJ2-1	.	.	TRBV4-2	TGTGCCAGCAGCCAAGAGGACCGCTCCTACAATGAGCAGTTCTTC	CASSQEDRSYNEQFF
TRBJ1-5	.	.	TRBV7-9	TGTGCCAGCAGCTTGGAGGAAGGCCAGCCCCAGCATTTT	CASSLEEGQPQHF
TRBJ1-2	.	.	TRBV21-1	TGTGCCAGCAGCAAAGGGATAGGGGGCCTTGAAAACTATGGCTACACCTTC	CASSKGIGGLENYGYTF
TRBJ2-1	TRBD2	many	TRBV10-3	TGTGCCATCAGGAGGCTAGCGGACACCTACAATGAGCAGTTCTTC	CAIRRLADTYNEQFF
TRBJ1-2	TRBD1	.	TRBV5-6	TGTGCCAGCAGCTTGGCAGGGGGCGCCTATGGCTACACCTTC	CASSLAGGAYGYTF
TRBJ1-2	.	.	TRBV4-3	TGCGCCAGCAGCCAAGATGGGTCCGGGGGGGCGCCGGTTGGCTACACCTTC	CASSQDGSGGAPVGYTF
TRBJ1-1	.	.	TRBV25-1	TGTGCCAGCAAAAATGGCGGTAACACTGAAGCTTTCTTT	CASKNGGNTEAFF